One TCR beta chain is described in this entry. The record originates from a study of blood T cell repertoires in COVID-19. Generated by immunoSEQ multiplex PCR, the TCRdb table keeps only in-frame clones and is missing some. The sample includes about 370,000 clones, roughly 90% of them seen just once. The CDR3 extends over 14 amino acids. Germline trimming cut 10 bases from V and 4 bases from J; bases unmatched to any gene: 13. Germline CDR1 and CDR2: ENHRY and SYGVKD. The sequenced material came from peripheral blood. The V gene is TRBV10-3, the J gene TRBJ2-7; the match to TRBD1 covers 7 bases. The clonotype was recovered from a woman aged 30 to 39 with COVID-19, enrolled during active disease. CDR3 DNA sequence: TGTGCCACCCACAAGGGGGCAGGAGCTTACGAGCAGTACGTC. This sequence encodes CATHKGAGAYEQYV.